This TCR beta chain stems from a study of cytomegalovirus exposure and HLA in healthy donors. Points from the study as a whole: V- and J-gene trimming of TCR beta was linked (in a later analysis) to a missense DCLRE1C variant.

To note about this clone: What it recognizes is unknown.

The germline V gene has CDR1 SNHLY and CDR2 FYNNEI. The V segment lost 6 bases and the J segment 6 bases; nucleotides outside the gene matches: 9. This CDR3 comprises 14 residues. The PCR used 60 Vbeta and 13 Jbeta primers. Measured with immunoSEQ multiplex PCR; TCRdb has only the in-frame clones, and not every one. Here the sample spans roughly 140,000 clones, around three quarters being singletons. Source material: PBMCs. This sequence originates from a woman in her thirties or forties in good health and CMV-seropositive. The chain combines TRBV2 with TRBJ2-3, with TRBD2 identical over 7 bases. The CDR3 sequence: CASSFRTSSDTQYF. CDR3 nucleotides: TGTGCCAGCAGCTTTAGGACTAGTAGTGATACGCAGTATTTT.